The entry below describes one T cell receptor beta chain. This clone was detected once. Its antigen has not been determined. One base away there is no much larger clone; base qualities are not given. The data originate from a study of T cell responses to AZD1222 COVID-19 vaccine (dated by TCRdb to the early 2020s). Background for the entire study: Because spike-specific TCR depth and breadth did not differ between the two schedules, AZD1222 recipients who got a second dose at roughly 4 weeks were pooled with those who got a second dose at roughly 12 weeks. A total of 240 or so trial participants underwent TCR sequencing, of whom about 210 had received two doses of AZD1222 and about 25 had received two doses of the MenACWY control vaccine. Trial participants were enrolled by age into subgroups of 18-55, 56-69 and 70-plus years, and around 150, 28 and 57 TCR-sequenced participants, respectively, were included in these subgroups.

Summary of the overall study and its limitations: Vaccine-associated CD4 TCRs spanned the whole spike protein, with dominant responses in regions 160-218 and 743-854. Participants were mostly white British, with more females than males. The authors suggested clonal diversity may have been underestimated. Because no day 14 peak-response samples were available, repertoires were characterized only after the peak T cell response. Only five to seven AZD1222 recipients were SARS-CoV-2 seropositive at baseline, limiting conclusions about previously exposed vaccinees. In the small 56-69-year group, the increase in depth fell short of significance, most likely because of low power. A significant rise in spike-specific TCR breadth and depth was observed after two AZD1222 doses relative to day 0 and relative to MenACWY recipients. Nearly half of unique spike-specific TCRs reportedly recognized epitopes outside regions mutated in the B.1.351 and B.1.1.7 variants.

The CDR3 regions of human TCRbeta chains were analyzed by immunosequencing. In the original analysis: Repertoire TCRs were matched against a reference library of SARS-CoV-2-specific TCRs generated with the MIRA antigen-specificity platform. Breadth was defined as the fraction of unique TCRs that were SARS-CoV-2-associated. Depth was defined as the fraction of total T cells that were SARS-CoV-2-associated. Using the MIRA data, every spike-specific TCR was mapped to the spike region that the TCR reacted to and assigned to either a CD4 or a CD8 class. Log10-transformed breadth and depth values were compared by one-way ANOVA with Sidak's multiple comparisons tests. TCRdb stores this immuneACCESS table with in-frame sequences only. Part of the clones is absent; in the studies checked, under half of the shortfall reflects unresolved V genes, and no reason is known for the rest. For V, J and clone size, that table is used; D and trimming come from the DNA. This sample lists some 96,000 clones; about 87% were detected once. The top ten clones comprise about 1.8% of the sample.

Reading the label with the study, this specimen's time point is: baseline before first vaccination. Vaccinee samples came from UK trials COV001 and COV002, including a single-blind randomized controlled phase 2/3 trial of AZD1222 (ChAdOx1 nCoV-19) in healthy adults. For TCRbeta chain sequencing, PBMC samples from trial participants were taken at day 0 and at day 28 after the second dose. The receptor's source is an adult in good health. The specimen was peripheral blood, collected on day 0 of AZD1222 vaccination.

The CDR3 is CASSSNPGGNYGYTF. Here is the DNA: TGTGCCAGCAGTTCCAACCCTGGGGGGAACTATGGCTACACCTTC. Here the chain combines TRBV27 and TRBJ1-2; TRBD1 is a weak D gene call, 5 bases matching. The CDR3 sequence holds 15 residues, the cysteine and phenylalanine included. Kept here is only the CDR3 DNA, which spans 45 bases and is read in frame from base 1. Deletion took 4 bases off V and 2 bases off J, with a span of 14 bases between the germline ends. CDR1 is given as MNHEY and CDR2 as SMNVEV, both from the germline V gene (reference sequence).